A selection of T cell receptor beta chains follows, all from one sample in a study of blood T cell repertoires in COVID-19. TCRdb keeps only in-frame clones here, not all; method: immunoSEQ multiplex PCR. The profile shows 45,000 to 50,000 clones, about nine tenths of them singletons. What was sequenced was peripheral blood. These receptors were taken from a woman older than 75 with COVID-19, enrolled during active disease. The CDR3 runs from the conserved cysteine through the conserved F or W. Each record gives: J gene, clone size, CDR3 length, V gene, D gene, CDR3 protein, CDR3 DNA. D genes are given only for firm matches. Rows may omit the clone size; those that give it use once, few, many or a size class.

TRBJ1-2	-	9	TRBV20-1	-	CSGTGDSTF	TGCAGTGGTACAGGAGATTCCACCTTC
TRBJ1-5	-	17	TRBV3-1/TRBV3-2	-	CASSLPLDAREGQPQHF	TGTGCCAGCAGCCTGCCTCTCGACGCCCGGGAGGGACAGCCCCAGCATTTT
TRBJ1-2	-	14	TRBV27	-	CASSSTRVNYGYTF	TGTGCCAGCAGTTCGACCCGGGTGAACTATGGCTACACCTTC
TRBJ2-7	-	14	TRBV19	-	CASSKGGETYEQYF	TGTGCCAGTAGTAAAGGGGGGGAAACCTACGAGCAGTACTTC
TRBJ2-1	-	13	TRBV27	-	CASSLVGADEQFF	TGTGCCAGCAGTTTAGTAGGGGCAGATGAGCAGTTCTTC
TRBJ1-3	-	14	TRBV5-1	-	CASSAGQTGNTIYF	TGCGCCAGCAGCGCCGGACAGACTGGAAACACCATATATTTT
TRBJ1-1	-	15	TRBV7-2	TRBD1	CASSSDRRADTEAFF	TGTGCCAGCAGCTCGGACAGGAGGGCGGACACTGAAGCTTTCTTT
TRBJ2-5	once	18	TRBV1	-	CTSSQGVASGSVGETQYF	-
TRBJ2-7	-	15	TRBV30	TRBD2	CAWSLVAGGRNEQYF	TGTGCCTGGAGCCTTGTAGCGGGGGGGAGGAACGAGCAGTACTTC
TRBJ2-7	-	13	TRBV5-5	-	CASSFGQTYEQYF	TGTGCCAGCAGTTTCGGACAGACCTACGAGCAGTACTTC
TRBJ2-3	-	17	TRBV4-2	TRBD2	CASSQTGLAAGTDTQYF	TGTGCCAGCAGCCAGACGGGACTAGCGGCTGGCACAGATACGCAGTATTTT
TRBJ2-7	few	14	TRBV5-4	TRBD1	CASSPDRASYEQYF	TGTGCCAGCAGCCCGGACAGGGCCTCCTACGAGCAGTACTTC
TRBJ2-7	-	16	TRBV5-1	-	CASSPAGGSRAREQYF	TGCGCCAGCAGCCCCGCGGGTGGTAGCCGGGCGCGTGAGCAGTACTTC
TRBJ2-5	-	11	TRBV29-1	-	CSVGGTETQYF	TGCAGCGTTGGAGGTACAGAGACCCAGTACTTC
TRBJ1-4	few	13	TRBV30	-	CAWSVPGLGKLFF	TGTGCCTGGAGTGTACCAGGGTTAGGGAAACTGTTTTTT
TRBJ2-7	-	16	TRBV5-1	TRBD2	CASSFSSGRMGYEQYF	TGCGCCAGCAGCTTTTCTAGCGGGAGGATGGGCTACGAGCAGTACTTC
TRBJ2-5	-	13	TRBV27	-	CASSRRGQETQYF	TGTGCCAGCAGCCGCCGGGGACAAGAGACCCAGTACTTC
TRBJ1-5	-	15	TRBV27	-	CASSFSRYSNQPQHF	TGTGCCAGCAGTTTCTCCCGCTATAGCAATCAGCCCCAGCATTTT
TRBJ2-1	-	13	TRBV7-2	-	CASSLGAGGEQFF	TGTGCCAGCAGCTTAGGCGCGGGTGGTGAGCAGTTCTTC
TRBJ1-1	-	15	TRBV28	TRBD1	CASKGQGRRNTEAFF	TGTGCCAGCAAGGGACAGGGGAGGAGGAACACTGAAGCTTTCTTT
TRBJ1-2	once	15	TRBV25-1	-	CASSEYNPRGYGYTF	TGTGCCAGCAGTGAATATAACCCAAGGGGCTATGGCTACACCTTC
TRBJ2-7	few	14	TRBV2	TRBD2	CASRSAGGPYEQYF	TGTGCCAGCAGGTCGGCGGGAGGGCCCTACGAGCAGTACTTC
TRBJ2-7	-	14	TRBV5-8	-	CASSSWTSPYEQYF	TGTGCCAGCAGCTCCTGGACAAGCCCCTACGAGCAGTACTTC
TRBJ2-1	-	16	TRBV7-2	TRBD1	CASSKDRGKVYNEQFF	TGTGCCAGCAGCAAGGACAGGGGAAAAGTCTACAATGAGCAGTTCTTC
TRBJ1-2	-	13	TRBV7-9	-	CASSFGQQYGYTF	TGTGCCAGCAGCTTCGGACAGCAGTATGGCTACACCTTC
TRBJ2-3	-	17	TRBV28	-	CASTSGVRGLGTDTQYF	TGTGCCAGCACCTCTGGGGTGCGGGGGCTTGGCACAGATACGCAGTATTTT
TRBJ2-2	-	15	TRBV5-1	-	CASSLVGQPSGELFF	TGCGCCAGCAGCTTGGTCGGACAGCCCAGCGGGGAGCTGTTTTTT